This TCR beta chain was documented in a study of CD8+ T cells in alopecia areata. In each case, RNA was isolated and then reverse transcribed into cDNA as the sequencing template. The method was immunoSEQ multiplex PCR; TCRdb's version includes in-frame clones alone and lacks a portion of them. Of 75,000 to 85,000 clones in the sample, 60% to 70% were seen once. V gave up 5 bases and J gave up 3 bases, with 16 bases separating them. There are 15 residues in the CDR3. Germline-derived CDR1 and CDR2 are LNHDA and SQIVND (reference sequence). Described treatment: oral pan-JAK inhibitor, 5-10 mg twice daily.

This receptor was obtained from a human donor with alopecia areata. This sample comprised CD8+ T cells sorted from blood, obtained at week 24, from a patient treated with tofacitinib. V usage is TRBV19 and J usage is TRBJ1-1, with D possibly matching TRBD1 (6 bases). This CDR3 reads CASSLAGGAYTEAFF. In DNA, the CDR3 is TGTGCCAGTAGTTTAGCGGGGGGCGCTTACACTGAAGCTTTCTTT.